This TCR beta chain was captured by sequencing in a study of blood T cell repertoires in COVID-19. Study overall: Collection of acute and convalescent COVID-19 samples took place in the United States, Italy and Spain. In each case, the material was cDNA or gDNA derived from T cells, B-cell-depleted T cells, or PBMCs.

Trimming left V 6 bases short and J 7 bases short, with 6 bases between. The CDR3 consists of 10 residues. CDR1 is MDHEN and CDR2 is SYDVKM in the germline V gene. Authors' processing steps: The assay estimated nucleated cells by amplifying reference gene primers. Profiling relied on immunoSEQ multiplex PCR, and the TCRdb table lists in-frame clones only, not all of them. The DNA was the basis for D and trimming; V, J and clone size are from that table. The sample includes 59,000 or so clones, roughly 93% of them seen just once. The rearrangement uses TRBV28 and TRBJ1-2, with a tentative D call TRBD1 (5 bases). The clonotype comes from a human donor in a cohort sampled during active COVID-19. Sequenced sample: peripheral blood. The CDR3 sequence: CASRGGGYTF. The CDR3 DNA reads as TGTGCCAGCAGGGGGGGTGGCTACACCTTC.